Each of the 16 T cell receptor beta chains below was sequenced from the same sample in a study of blood T cell repertoires in COVID-19. The repertoire was sequenced with immunoSEQ multiplex PCR; TCRdb's copy has only in-frame clones and lacks some. The sample consists of 190,000 or so clones, 80% to 85% of them appearing once. Specimen: PBMCs or T cells enriched from blood (not recorded which). The origin of the receptors is a man aged 35 to 55 who had recovered from COVID-19.

V is TRBV18 and J is TRBJ2-2; D gene unclear. The germline gives CDR1 KGHSH, CDR2 LQKENI. Trimming pared 0 bases from V and 5 bases from J, leaving 10 bases between. CDR3 length: 15 amino acids. CDR3 nucleotide sequence: TGTGCCAGCTCACCACCGTCAGACAAAACCGGGGAGCTGTTTTTT. It yields the protein CASSPPSDKTGELFF.

The gene calls are TRBV11-2 and TRBJ2-2, with a weak D call TRBD1 (5 bases). V lost 5 bases and J 6 bases, leaving 10 bases between the germline ends. The CDR3 has 13 residues. The V gene's germline CDR1 is SGHAT and CDR2 FQNNGV. DNA for the CDR3: TGTGCCAGCAGCACCAGGGCGGCCGGGGAGCTGTTTTTT. It translates to CASSTRAAGELFF.

The rearrangement links TRBV4-1 to TRBJ1-1; TRBD1 aligns across 8 bases. Germline trimming cut 3 bases from V and 1 base from J; bases unmatched to any gene: 4. In germline, CDR1 is MGHRA, CDR2 YSYEKL. The CDR3 loop spans 15 amino acids. For the CDR3, the DNA is TGCGCCAGCAGCCACCAGGACAGGGCGAACACTGAAGCTTTCTTT. Translation: CASSHQDRANTEAFF.

This clone was seen a handful of times. V and J are TRBV19 and TRBJ1-5; 7 bases line up with TRBD1. The CDR3 consists of 13 residues. Germline V lookup: CDR1 LNHDA, CDR2 SQIVND (reference sequence). Losses at the gene ends were 7 bases for V and 5 bases for J; bases not matched to a gene: 5. The CDR3 spells CASTRQGDQPQHF. CDR3 sequence (DNA): TGTGCCAGTACCCGCCAGGGGGATCAGCCCCAGCATTTT.

The chain has TRBV2 and TRBJ2-1; TRBD2 matches 12 bases. J gave up 14 bases and V 2 bases, and 10 bases lay outside the gene matches. The CDR3 spans 15 residues. Per the germline V gene, CDR1 is SNHLY and CDR2 is FYNNEI. CDR3 loop: CASSERLAGGPGEFF. The CDR3 DNA follows: TGTGCCAGCAGTGAACGGCTAGCGGGGGGGCCCGGGGAGTTCTTC.

As regards this clone: Other DNA sequences in this specimen translate into the identical CDR3. The chain employs TRBV5-1 and TRBJ2-7; perhaps TRBD2 as D (6 bases). The V gene's germline CDR1 is SGHRS and CDR2 YFSETQ. V gave up 0 bases and J gave up 2 bases, with 9 bases separating them. The CDR3 extends over 14 amino acids. The DNA for the CDR3 is TGCGCCAGCAGCTTGGTGGCGGGGACCTACGAGCAGTACTTC. Amino acid sequence: CASSLVAGTYEQYF.

This sequence joins TRBV4-3 and TRBJ2-7, with 8 bases matching TRBD1. CDR1 and CDR2 from the germline V gene are LGHNA and YSLEER. The CDR3 runs to 15 residues. V shed 0 bases, J shed 0 bases, and the junction held 1 base outside the gene matches. CDR3 in amino acids: CASSQETGASYEQYF. CDR3 sequence (DNA): TGCGCCAGCAGCCAAGAGACAGGGGCCTCCTACGAGCAGTACTTC.

The V and J genes are TRBV19 and TRBJ2-7; TRBD1 aligns across 7 bases. The junction had 11 bases not matched to a gene; V was cut back by 5 bases and J by 4 bases. The CDR3 has 15 residues. Per the germline V gene, CDR1 is LNHDA and CDR2 is SQIVND (reference sequence). The CDR3 reads CASSVQDRYIYEQYF. In DNA, the CDR3 is TGTGCCAGTAGTGTGCAGGACAGGTATATTTACGAGCAGTACTTC.

The J gene is TRBJ1-1, the V gene TRBV5-1; weak D call: TRBD1 (5 bases). Trimming shortened V by 2 bases and J by 2 bases, and 22 bases separated the two germline ends. CDR1 and CDR2 (germline): SGHRS, YFSETQ. The CDR3 spans 18 residues. The CDR3 protein is CASSFRMQGRGRNTEAFF. The CDR3 DNA sequence: TGCGCCAGCAGCTTTAGGATGCAGGGAAGGGGCAGAAACACTGAAGCTTTCTTT.

The chain employs TRBV10-3 and TRBJ1-5, with D possibly TRBD1 on 5 matching bases. CDR1 ENHRY and CDR2 SYGVKD come from the germline V gene. Trimming removed 8 bases from V and 6 bases from J, with 14 bases in between. This CDR3 is built from 13 residues. CDR3 DNA: TGTGCCATCTCGGCAGGGTCAAGTCAGCCCCAGCATTTT. Translation gives CAISAGSSQPQHF.

V usage is TRBV5-1 and J usage is TRBJ1-2; 8 bases are shared with TRBD1. This CDR3 region has 15 residues. V shed 0 bases and J 8 bases; nucleotides not matched to a gene: 9. Germline V gene data show CDR1 as SGHRS and CDR2 as YFSETQ. CDR3 residues: CASSLALGQEQGYTF. CDR3 DNA sequence: TGCGCCAGCAGCTTGGCCTTGGGACAGGAGCAGGGCTACACCTTC.

The chain employs TRBV5-4 and TRBJ1-4; TRBD1 aligns across 10 bases. The germline V gene has CDR1 SGHNT and CDR2 YYREEE (reference sequence). V dropped 3 bases and J dropped 7; count of bases not matched to a gene: 6. The CDR3 length is 15 residues. The CDR3 reads CASSSGTGEPEKLFF. DNA for the CDR3: TGTGCCAGCAGCTCCGGGACAGGGGAACCTGAAAAACTGTTTTTT.

This chain uses TRBV7-9 with TRBJ1-2; D is unclear. The CDR3 is 10 residues long. CDR1 SEHNR and CDR2 FQNEAQ come from the germline V gene (reference sequence). V lost 5 bases to trimming and J lost 8 bases, with 6 bases between them. The CDR3 region has the DNA TGTGCCAGCAGCCGCGTCGGCTACACCTTC. It yields the protein CASSRVGYTF.

The chain is built from TRBV19 and TRBJ2-7, with TRBD1 identical over 9 bases. Trimming took 5 bases from V and 3 from J; bases not matched to a gene: 8. This CDR3 has 15 amino acids. Germline CDR1 is LNHDA and CDR2 is SQIVND (reference sequence). CDR3 nucleotide sequence: TGTGCCAGTAGTCCCGGACAGGGGATATTCTACGAGCAGTACTTC. Its protein is CASSPGQGIFYEQYF.

The CDR3 is CATGTTLGEQYF. The CDR3 nucleotides read TGTGCCACCGGGACTACACTTGGGGAGCAGTACTTC. The genes are TRBV10-3 and TRBJ2-7; 7 nucleotides agree with TRBD2. Germline assignment: CDR1 ENHRY and CDR2 SYGVKD. This CDR3 is 12 amino acids long. The V and J ends lost 10 bases and 7 bases, in that order; junction bases with no gene match: 10.

The V gene is TRBV5-4, the J gene TRBJ2-3; D remains unclear. Germline CDR1 is SGHNT and CDR2 is YYREEE (reference sequence). The CDR3 runs to 14 residues. The V end lost 4 bases, the J end lost 0 bases, and 9 bases lay between the germline ends. The CDR3 DNA sequence: TGTGCCAGCAGCCCCTCCCCTAGCACAGATACGCAGTATTTT. Residues: CASSPSPSTDTQYF.